These T cell receptor beta chains were read from a single sample in a study of control samples from healthy donors and cancer patients. Sequenced by immunoSEQ multiplex PCR; TCRdb stores in-frame clones only, minus some. Of about 170,000 clones in the sample, approximately 94% are singletons; the top ten hold 1.1% to 1.5%. Material: blood. Receptor source: a woman younger than 30 in good health. Both conserved end residues are part of each CDR3. The order of the fields is J gene, V gene, D gene, CDR3 DNA, CDR3 protein. A D gene is named only where the DNA matches it firmly.

TRBJ2-3	TRBV7-3	NA	TGTGCCAGCAGCTTAACAGCTGCCCCTACGCAGTATTTT	CASSLTAAPTQYF
TRBJ1-2	TRBV9	NA	TGTGCCAGCAGCGCAAGACAGAACTATGGCTACACCTTC	CASSARQNYGYTF
TRBJ1-3	TRBV18	NA	TGTGCCAGCTCACCAGGGGCCTCGGGAAACACCATATATTTT	CASSPGASGNTIYF
TRBJ2-2	TRBV5-1	TRBD1	TGCGCCAGCGGCTTGTTACAGGGGGCCGGCGGGGAGCTGTTTTTT	CASGLLQGAGGELFF
TRBJ2-3	TRBV10-3	NA	TGTGCCATCGACTACTGCACAGATACGCAGTATTTT	CAIDYCTDTQYF
TRBJ2-5	TRBV25-1	TRBD2	TGTGCCAGCAGTGGGAGCGGGGGGGCAGGGGAGACCCAGTACTTC	CASSGSGGAGETQYF
TRBJ1-1	TRBV12-3/TRBV12-4	NA	TGTGCCAGCAGTTTCCCAGGGAACACTGAAGCTTTCTTT	CASSFPGNTEAFF
TRBJ1-6	TRBV2	NA	TGTGCCAGCAGTGCGGAGAGCTCCTATAATTCACCCCTCCACTTT	CASSAESSYNSPLHF
TRBJ2-3	TRBV27	TRBD1	TGTGCCAGCAGTTTCTGGGACAGGGGGACAGATACGCAGTATTTT	CASSFWDRGTDTQYF
TRBJ2-2	TRBV7-9	NA	TGTGCCAGCAGCTTATGGGGGAGATACCCCGGGGAGCTGTTTTTT	CASSLWGRYPGELFF
TRBJ1-2	TRBV28	NA	TGTGCCAGCAGTTTAACGGGACTTACCTATGGCTACACCTTC	CASSLTGLTYGYTF
TRBJ2-3	TRBV28	NA	TGTGCCAGCGTGACGATTGGCGCCCCTAGCACAGATACGCAGTATTTT	CASVTIGAPSTDTQYF
TRBJ2-2	TRBV7-8	TRBD1	TGTGCCAGCAGCTTAGAGCAGGGGGCTATGGCCGGGGAGCTGTTTTTT	CASSLEQGAMAGELFF
TRBJ1-3	TRBV28	TRBD1	TGTGCCAGCAGTCCTCCCTACCGACACAGGGGGAAGGGGTGGAACACCATATATTTT	CASSPPYRHRGKGWNTIYF
TRBJ2-1	TRBV7-2	NA	TGTGCCAGCAGCCGCGGGAACTCCTACAATGAGCAGTTCTTC	CASSRGNSYNEQFF
TRBJ1-2	TRBV29-1	NA	TGCAGCGTTGGTGCACCGTCTAACTATGGCTACACCTTC	CSVGAPSNYGYTF
TRBJ1-6	TRBV2	NA	TGTGCCAGCAGTGAAACAGATCTATATAATTCACCCCTCCACTTT	CASSETDLYNSPLHF
TRBJ1-2	TRBV19	TRBD1	TGTGCCAGTAGTATTCCCGGGACAGGGCTCTATGGCTACACCTTC	CASSIPGTGLYGYTF
TRBJ2-3	TRBV19	NA	TGTGCCAGTAGTTATGGCCCGCCGGAGAGGGATACGCAGTATTTT	CASSYGPPERDTQYF
TRBJ2-2	TRBV28	NA	TGTGCCAGCTTGACAGGATCAGCCCCGAACACCGGGGAGCTGTTTTTT	CASLTGSAPNTGELFF